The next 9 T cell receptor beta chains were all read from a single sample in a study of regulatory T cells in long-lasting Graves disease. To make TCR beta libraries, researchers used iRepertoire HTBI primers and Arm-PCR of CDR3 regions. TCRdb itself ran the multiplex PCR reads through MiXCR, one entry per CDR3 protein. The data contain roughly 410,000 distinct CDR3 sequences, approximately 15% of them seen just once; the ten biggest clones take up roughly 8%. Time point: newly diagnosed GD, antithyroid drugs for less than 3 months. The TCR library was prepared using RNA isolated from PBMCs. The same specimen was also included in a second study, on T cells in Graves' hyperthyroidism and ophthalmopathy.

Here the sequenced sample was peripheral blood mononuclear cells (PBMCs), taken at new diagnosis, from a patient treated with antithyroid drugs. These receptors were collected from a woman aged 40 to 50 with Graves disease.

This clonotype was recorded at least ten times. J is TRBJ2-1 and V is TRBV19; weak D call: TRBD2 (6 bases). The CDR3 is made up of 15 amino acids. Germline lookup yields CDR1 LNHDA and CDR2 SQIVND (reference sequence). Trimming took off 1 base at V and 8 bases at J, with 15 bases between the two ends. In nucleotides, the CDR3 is TGTGCCAGTAGTATAGCGGGAGCCCTTCTCGATGAGCAGTTCTTC. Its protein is CASSIAGALLDEQFF.

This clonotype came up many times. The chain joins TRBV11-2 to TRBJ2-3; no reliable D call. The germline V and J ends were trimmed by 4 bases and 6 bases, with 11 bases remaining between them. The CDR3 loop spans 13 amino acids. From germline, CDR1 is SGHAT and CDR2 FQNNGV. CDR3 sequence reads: CASSSSGLDTQYF. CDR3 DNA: TGTGCCAGCAGCTCATCGGGCCTCGATACGCAGTATTTT.

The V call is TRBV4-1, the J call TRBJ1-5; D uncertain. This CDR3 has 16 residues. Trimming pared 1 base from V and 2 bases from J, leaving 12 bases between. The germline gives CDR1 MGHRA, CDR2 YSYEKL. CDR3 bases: TGCGCCAGCAGCCAAGGCCTCTCAAATGGCAATCAGCCCCAGCATTTT. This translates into CASSQGLSNGNQPQHF.

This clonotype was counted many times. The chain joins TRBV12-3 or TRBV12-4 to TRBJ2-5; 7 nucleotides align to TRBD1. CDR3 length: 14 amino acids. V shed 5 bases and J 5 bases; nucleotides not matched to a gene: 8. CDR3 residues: CASSRRQGWETQYF. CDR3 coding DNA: TGTGCCAGCAGTCGAAGACAGGGTTGGGAGACCCAGTACTTC.

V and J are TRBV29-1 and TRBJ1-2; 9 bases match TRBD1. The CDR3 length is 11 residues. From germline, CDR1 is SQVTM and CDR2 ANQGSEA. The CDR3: CTFRDRAGYTF. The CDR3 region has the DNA TGCACCTTCCGGGACAGGGCTGGCTACACCTTC.

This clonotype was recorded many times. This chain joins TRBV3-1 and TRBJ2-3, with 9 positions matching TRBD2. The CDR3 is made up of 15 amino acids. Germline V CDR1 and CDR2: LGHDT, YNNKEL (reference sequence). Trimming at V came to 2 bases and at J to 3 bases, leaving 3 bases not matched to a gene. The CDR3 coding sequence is TGTGCCAGCAGCCAACGGACTAGCGCGACAGATACGCAGTATTTT. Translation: CASSQRTSATDTQYF.

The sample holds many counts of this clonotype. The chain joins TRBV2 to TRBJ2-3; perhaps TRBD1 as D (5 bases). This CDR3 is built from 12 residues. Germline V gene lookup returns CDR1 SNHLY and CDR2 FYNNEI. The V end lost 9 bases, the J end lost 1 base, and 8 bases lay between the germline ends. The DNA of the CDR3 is TGTGCCAGACGCAGGGGCACAGATACGCAGTATTTT. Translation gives CARRRGTDTQYF.

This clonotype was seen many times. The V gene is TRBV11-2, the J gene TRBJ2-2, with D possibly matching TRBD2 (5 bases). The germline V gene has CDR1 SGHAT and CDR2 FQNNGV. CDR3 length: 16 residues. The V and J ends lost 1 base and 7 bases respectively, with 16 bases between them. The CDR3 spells CASSLVFGRGIGELFF. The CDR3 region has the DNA TGTGCCAGCAGCTTAGTGTTTGGTCGGGGAATCGGGGAGCTGTTTTTT.

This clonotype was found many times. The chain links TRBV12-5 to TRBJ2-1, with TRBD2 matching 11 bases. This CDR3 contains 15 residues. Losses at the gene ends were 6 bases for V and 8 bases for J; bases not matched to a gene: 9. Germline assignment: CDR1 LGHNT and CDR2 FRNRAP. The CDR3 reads CASGQGLADGDEQFF. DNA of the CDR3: TGTGCTAGTGGGCAGGGACTAGCGGATGGCGATGAGCAGTTCTTC. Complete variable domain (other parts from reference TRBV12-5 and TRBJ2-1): DARVTQTPRHKVTEMGQEVTMRCQPILGHNTVFWYRQTMMQGLELLAYFRNRAPLDDSGMPKDRFSAEMPDATLATLKIQPSEPRDSAVYFCASGQGLADGDEQFFGPGTRLTVL.